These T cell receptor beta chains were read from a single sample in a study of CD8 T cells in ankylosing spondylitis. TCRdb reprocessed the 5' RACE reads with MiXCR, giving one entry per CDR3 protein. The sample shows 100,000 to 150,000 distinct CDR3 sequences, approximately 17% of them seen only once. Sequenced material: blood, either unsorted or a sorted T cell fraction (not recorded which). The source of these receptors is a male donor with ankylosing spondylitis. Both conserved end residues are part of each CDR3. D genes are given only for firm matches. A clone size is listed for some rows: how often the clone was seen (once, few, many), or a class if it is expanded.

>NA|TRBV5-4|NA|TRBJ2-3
TGTGCCAGCACCTCTTTGGGGGGTGGCACAGATACGCAGTATTTT
CASTSLGGGTDTQYF
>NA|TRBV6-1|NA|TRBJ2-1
TGTGCCAGCAGTAAGGCTAGCAGAACCAATGAGCAGTTCTTC
CASSKASRTNEQFF
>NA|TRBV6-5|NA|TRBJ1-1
TGTGCCAGCAGTTACTCGTTGAGAGGGTTGAACACTGAAGCTTTCTTT
CASSYSLRGLNTEAFF
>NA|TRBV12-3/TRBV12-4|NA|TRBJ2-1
TGTGCCAGCAGTCTGGAAGGATCCTACAATGAGCAGTTCTTC
CASSLEGSYNEQFF
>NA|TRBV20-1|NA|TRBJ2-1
TGCAGTGCGGTTACCCGCAACCCTGGCAAAATCTACAATGAGCAGTTCTTC
CSAVTRNPGKIYNEQFF
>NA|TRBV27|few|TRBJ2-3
TGTGCCAGCAGTTCTTGGGAGGACACAGATACGCAGTATTTT
CASSSWEDTDTQYF
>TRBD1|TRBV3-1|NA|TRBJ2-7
TGTGCCAGCAGCCAGTGGACAGGGCGGTCCTACGAGCAGTACTTC
CASSQWTGRSYEQYF
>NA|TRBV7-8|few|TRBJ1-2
TGTGCCAGCAGCTTACACCCGAATACAGTCGGCTACACCTTC
CASSLHPNTVGYTF
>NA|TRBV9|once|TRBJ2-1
TGTGCCAGCAGCGGGAAGACTCAGCCGCCTTACAATGAGCAGTTCTTC
CASSGKTQPPYNEQFF
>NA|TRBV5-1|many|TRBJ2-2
TGCGCCAGCAGCTTGGGCTGGAACACCGGGGAGCTGTTTTTT
CASSLGWNTGELFF
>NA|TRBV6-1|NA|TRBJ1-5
TGTGCCAGCAGAAACGGACGGCGCAATCAGCCCCAGCATTTT
CASRNGRRNQPQHF
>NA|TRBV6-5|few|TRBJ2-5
TGTGCCAGCAGTTTCCTCCGGGGCTCATCCCCGGAGACCCAGTACTTC
CASSFLRGSSPETQYF
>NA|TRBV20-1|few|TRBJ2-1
TGCAGTGCTCAGACATACAATGAGCAGTTCTTC
CSAQTYNEQFF
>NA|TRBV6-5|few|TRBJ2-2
TGTGCCAGCAGTTACTCGATGATCGACAGTTCGAACACCGGGGAGCTGTTTTTT
CASSYSMIDSSNTGELFF
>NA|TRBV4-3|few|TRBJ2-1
TGCGCCAGCAGCCAGGCTCCTGGGGGGTATGAGCAGTTCTTC
CASSQAPGGYEQFF